The text below deals with one T cell receptor (beta chain). The data stem from a study of blood T cell repertoires in COVID-19. It was during active infection that Seattle patients were enrolled and then longitudinally followed. V lost 6 bases and J lost 1, with 14 bases in between. Germline-derived CDR1 and CDR2 are SGDLS and YYNGEE. The CDR3 consists of 14 residues. In the original analysis: Estimates of nucleated cell counts were drawn from the amplification of reference gene primers. Assay: immunoSEQ multiplex PCR; the TCRdb copy retains only in-frame clones and omits some. That table gives V, J and clone size, and the DNA gave D and trimming. The data show about 150,000 clones, with roughly 84% seen just once and about 12% held by the top ten.

The receptor comes from a woman in her sixties with COVID-19, enrolled during active disease. The sequencing input was peripheral blood. The chain links TRBV9 to TRBJ2-7; TRBD2 might be the D (6 bases). The CDR3 spells CASNEEGGSYEQYF. CDR3 coding DNA: TGTGCCAGCAACGAGGAGGGTGGTTCCTACGAGCAGTACTTC.